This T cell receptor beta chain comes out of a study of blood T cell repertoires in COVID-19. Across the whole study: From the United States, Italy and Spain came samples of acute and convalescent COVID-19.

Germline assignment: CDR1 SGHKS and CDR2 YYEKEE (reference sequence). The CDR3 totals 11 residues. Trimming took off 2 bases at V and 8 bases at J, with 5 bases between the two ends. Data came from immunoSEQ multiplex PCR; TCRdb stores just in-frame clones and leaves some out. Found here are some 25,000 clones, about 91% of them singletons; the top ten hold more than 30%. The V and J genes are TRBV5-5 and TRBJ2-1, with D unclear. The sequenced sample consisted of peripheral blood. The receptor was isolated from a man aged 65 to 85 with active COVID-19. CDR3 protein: CASSFGDEQFF. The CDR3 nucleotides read TGTGCCAGCAGCTTCGGAGATGAGCAGTTCTTC. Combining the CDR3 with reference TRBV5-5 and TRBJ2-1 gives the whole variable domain DAGVTQSPTHLIKTRGQQVTLRCSPISGHKSVSWYQQVLGQGPQFIFQYYEKEERGRGNFPDRFSARQFPNYSSELNVNALLLGDSALYLCASSFGDEQFFGPGTRLTVL.